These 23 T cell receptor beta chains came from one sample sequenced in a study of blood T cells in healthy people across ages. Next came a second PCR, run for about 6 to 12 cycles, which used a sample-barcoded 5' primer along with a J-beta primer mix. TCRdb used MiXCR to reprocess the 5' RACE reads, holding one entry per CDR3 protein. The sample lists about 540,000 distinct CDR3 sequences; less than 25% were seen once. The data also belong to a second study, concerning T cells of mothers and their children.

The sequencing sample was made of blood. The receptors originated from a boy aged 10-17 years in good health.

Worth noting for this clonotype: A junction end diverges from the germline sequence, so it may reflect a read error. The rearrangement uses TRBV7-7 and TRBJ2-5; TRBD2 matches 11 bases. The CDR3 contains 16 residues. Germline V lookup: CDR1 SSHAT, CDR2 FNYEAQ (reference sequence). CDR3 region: CASSLSSGGARETQYF. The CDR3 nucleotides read TGTGCTAGCAGCTTAAGTAGCGGGGGGGCCCGGGAGACCCAGTACTTC.

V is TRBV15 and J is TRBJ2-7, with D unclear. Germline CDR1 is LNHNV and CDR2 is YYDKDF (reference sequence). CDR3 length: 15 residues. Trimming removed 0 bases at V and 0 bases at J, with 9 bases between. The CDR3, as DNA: TGTGCCACCAGCAGAGATTACGAGAGCTCCTACGAGCAGTACTTC. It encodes CATSRDYESSYEQYF.

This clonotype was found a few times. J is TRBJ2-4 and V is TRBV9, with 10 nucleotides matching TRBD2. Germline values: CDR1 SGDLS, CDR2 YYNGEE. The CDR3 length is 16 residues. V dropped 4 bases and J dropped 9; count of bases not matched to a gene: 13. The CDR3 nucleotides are TGTGCCAGCAGCCCCCGAACCAGCGGGGGGGAAACCATTCAGTACTTC. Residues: CASSPRTSGGETIQYF.

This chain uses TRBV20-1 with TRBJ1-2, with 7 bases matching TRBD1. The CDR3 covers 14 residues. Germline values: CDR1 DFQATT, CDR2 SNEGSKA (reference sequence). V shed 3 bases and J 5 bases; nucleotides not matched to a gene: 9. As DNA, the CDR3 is TGCAGTGCTAGCATCACAGGGGCAGGGTATGGCTACACCTTC. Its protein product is CSASITGAGYGYTF.

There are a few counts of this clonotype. CDR3 residues: CSARTQDGVIKETQYF. The DNA of the CDR3 is TGCAGTGCTAGAACGCAGGACGGGGTCATCAAAGAGACCCAGTACTTC. The rearrangement uses TRBV20-1 and TRBJ2-5, with D maybe TRBD2 (5 bases). Germline loops: CDR1 DFQATT, CDR2 SNEGSKA (reference sequence). The V end lost 2 bases, the J end lost 3 bases, and 19 bases lay between the germline ends. This CDR3 spans 16 amino acids.

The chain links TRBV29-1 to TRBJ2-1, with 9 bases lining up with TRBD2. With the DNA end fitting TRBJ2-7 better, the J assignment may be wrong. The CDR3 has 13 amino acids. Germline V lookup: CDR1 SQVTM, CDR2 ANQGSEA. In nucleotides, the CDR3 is TGCAGCGTAATCCTAGCGGGATACTACGAGCAGTACTTC. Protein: CSVILAGYYEQYF.

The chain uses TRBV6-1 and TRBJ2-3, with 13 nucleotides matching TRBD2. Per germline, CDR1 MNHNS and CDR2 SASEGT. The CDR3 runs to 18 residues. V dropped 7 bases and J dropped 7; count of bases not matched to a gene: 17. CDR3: CASTTGTSGDPRTNTQYF. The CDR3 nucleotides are TGTGCCAGCACGACCGGGACTAGCGGGGATCCCCGCACGAATACGCAGTATTTT.

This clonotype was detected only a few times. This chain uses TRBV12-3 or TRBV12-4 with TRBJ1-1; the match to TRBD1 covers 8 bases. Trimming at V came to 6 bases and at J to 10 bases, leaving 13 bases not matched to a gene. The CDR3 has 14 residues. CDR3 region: CASRGQASGAVAFF. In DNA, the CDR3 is TGTGCCAGCAGGGGACAGGCCTCGGGGGCTGTAGCTTTCTTT.

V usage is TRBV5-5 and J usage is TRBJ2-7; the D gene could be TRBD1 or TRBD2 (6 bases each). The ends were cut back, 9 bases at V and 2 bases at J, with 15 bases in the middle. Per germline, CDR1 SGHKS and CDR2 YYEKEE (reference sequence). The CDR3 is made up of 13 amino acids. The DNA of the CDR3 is TGTGCCACCGGCCCGGGGGCCACCTACGAGCAGTACTTC. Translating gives CATGPGATYEQYF.

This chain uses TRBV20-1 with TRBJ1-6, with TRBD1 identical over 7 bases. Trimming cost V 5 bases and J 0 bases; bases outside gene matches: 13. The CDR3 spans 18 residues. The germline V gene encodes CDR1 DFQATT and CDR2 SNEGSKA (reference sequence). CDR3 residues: CSAQLTTGVSSYNSPLHF. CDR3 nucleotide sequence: TGCAGTGCTCAGTTAACTACAGGGGTCAGCTCCTATAATTCACCCCTCCACTTT.

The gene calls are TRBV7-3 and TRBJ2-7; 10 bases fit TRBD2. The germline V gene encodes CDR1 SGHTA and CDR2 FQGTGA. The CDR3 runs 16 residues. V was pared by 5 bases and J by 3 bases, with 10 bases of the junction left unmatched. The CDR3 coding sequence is TGTGCCAGCAGCCCAAAACCCGGACTAGCGGTCTACGAGCAGTACTTC. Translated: CASSPKPGLAVYEQYF.

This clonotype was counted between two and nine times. CDR3 region: CASRPGDWPYGYTF. In DNA form, the CDR3 reads TGTGCCAGCAGACCAGGGGATTGGCCCTATGGCTACACCTTC. The chain is built from TRBV7-2 and TRBJ1-2, with D perhaps TRBD1 (6 bases). Trimming removed 6 bases from V and 4 bases from J, with 15 bases in between. CDR1 and CDR2 from the germline V gene are SGHTA and FQGNSA. The CDR3 has 14 amino acids. The variable domain in full, completed from reference TRBV7-2 and TRBJ1-2, reads GAGVSQSPSNKVTEKGKDVELRCDPISGHTALYWYRQSLGQGLEFLIYFQGNSAPDKSGLPSDRFSAERTGGSVSTLTIQRTQQEDSAVYLCASRPGDWPYGYTFGSGTRLTVV.

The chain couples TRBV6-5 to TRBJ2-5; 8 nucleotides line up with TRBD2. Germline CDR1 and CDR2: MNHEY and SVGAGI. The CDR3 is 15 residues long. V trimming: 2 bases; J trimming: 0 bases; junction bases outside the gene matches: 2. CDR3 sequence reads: CASSYERGYQETQYF. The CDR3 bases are TGTGCCAGCAGTTACGAGCGGGGGTACCAAGAGACCCAGTACTTC.

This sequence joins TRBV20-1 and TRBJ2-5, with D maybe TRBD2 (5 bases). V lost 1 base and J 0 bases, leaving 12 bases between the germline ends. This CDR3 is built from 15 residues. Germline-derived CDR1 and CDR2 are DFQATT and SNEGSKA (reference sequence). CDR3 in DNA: TGCAGTGCTAGAGGACGAGGGAGCAACCAAGAGACCCAGTACTTC. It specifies CSARGRGSNQETQYF.

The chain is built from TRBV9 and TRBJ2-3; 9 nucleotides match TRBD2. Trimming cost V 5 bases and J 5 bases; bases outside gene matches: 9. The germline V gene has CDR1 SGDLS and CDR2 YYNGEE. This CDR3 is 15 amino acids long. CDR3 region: CASRSGGGAVDTQYF. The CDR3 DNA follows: TGTGCCAGCAGGTCCGGCGGGGGGGCCGTAGATACGCAGTATTTT.

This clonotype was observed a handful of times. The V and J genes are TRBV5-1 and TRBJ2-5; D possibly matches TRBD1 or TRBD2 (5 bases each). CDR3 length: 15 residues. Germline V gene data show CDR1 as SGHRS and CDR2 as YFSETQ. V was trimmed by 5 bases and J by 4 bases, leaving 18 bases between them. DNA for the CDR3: TGCGCCAGCAGAAATCAGGGAGTCACGGGAGAGACCCAGTACTTC. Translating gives CASRNQGVTGETQYF.

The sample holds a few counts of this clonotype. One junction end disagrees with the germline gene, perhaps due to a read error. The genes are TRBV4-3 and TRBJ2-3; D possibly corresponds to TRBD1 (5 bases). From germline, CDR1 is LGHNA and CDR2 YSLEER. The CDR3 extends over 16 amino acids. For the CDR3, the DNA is TGCGCCGGCAGCCAAGATGGGGCAGGGATCACAGATACGCAGTATTTT. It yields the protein CAGSQDGAGITDTQYF.

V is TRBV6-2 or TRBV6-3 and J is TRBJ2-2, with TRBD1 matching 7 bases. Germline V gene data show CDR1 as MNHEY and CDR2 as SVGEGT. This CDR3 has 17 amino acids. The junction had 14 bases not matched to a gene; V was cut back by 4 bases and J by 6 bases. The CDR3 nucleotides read TGTGCCAGCAGTTTTCCGGGACAGTCCCCTTTATCCGGGGAGCTGTTTTTT. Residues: CASSFPGQSPLSGELFF.

CDR3: CASSPEKGRGRPQYF. The CDR3 DNA reads TGTGCCAGCAGCCCTGAGAAAGGCCGAGGGCGTCCGCAGTATTTT. The J gene is TRBJ2-3, the V gene TRBV3-1; a possible D gene is TRBD2 (5 bases). The CDR3 length is 15 residues. V was clipped by 4 bases and J by 10 bases, with 21 bases between them. Germline CDR1 reads LGHDT; CDR2 reads YNNKEL (reference sequence).

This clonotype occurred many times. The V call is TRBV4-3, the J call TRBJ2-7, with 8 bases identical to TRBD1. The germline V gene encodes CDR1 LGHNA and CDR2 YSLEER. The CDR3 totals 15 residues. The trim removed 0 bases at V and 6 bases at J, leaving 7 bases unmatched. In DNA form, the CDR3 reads TGCGCCAGCAGCCAAGAGGATAGACAGGGGTTCGAGCAGTACTTC. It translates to CASSQEDRQGFEQYF.

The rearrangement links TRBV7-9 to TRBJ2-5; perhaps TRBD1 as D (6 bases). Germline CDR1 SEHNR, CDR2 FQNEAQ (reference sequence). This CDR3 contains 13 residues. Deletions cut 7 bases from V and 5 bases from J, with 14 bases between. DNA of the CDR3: TGTGCCAGCACTGTACAGGGTCGCGAGACCCAGTACTTC. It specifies CASTVQGRETQYF.

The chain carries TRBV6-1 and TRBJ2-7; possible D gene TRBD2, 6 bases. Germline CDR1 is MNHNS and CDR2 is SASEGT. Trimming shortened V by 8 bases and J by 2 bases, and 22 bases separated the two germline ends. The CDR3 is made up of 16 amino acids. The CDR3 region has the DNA TGTGCCAGCTCGTTCGGGGAGGCAGGGCTAGCCTACGAGCAGTACTTC. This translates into CASSFGEAGLAYEQYF.

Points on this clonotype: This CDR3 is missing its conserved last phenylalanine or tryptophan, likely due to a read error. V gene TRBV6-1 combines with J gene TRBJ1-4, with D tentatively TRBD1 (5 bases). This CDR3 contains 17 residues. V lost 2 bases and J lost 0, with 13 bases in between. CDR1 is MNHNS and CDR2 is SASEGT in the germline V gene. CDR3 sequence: CASSERGRYTTNEKLFS. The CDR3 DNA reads TGTGCCAGCAGTGAACGGGGACGGTATACAACTAATGAAAAACTGTTTTCT.